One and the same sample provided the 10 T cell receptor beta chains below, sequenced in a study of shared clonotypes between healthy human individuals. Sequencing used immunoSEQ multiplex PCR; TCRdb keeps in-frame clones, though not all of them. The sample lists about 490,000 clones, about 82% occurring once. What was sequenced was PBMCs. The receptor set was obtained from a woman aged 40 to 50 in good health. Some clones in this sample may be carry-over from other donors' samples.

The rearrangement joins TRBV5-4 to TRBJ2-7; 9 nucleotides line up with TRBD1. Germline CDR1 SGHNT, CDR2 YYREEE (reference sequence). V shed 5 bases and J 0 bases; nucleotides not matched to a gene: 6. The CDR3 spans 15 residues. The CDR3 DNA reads TGTGCCAGCAGGCCGGGACAGGGCCTCTCCTACGAGCAGTACTTC. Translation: CASRPGQGLSYEQYF.

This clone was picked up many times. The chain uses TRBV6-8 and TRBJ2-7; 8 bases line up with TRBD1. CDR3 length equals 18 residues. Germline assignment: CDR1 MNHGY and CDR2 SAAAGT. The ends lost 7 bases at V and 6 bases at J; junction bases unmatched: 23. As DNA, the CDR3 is TGTGCCAGCATGCCCCTCAATATAGTCAGGGGGCAGAAGTGCGAGCAGTACTTC. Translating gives CASMPLNIVRGQKCEQYF.

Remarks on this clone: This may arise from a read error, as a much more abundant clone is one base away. The CDR3 reads CAWDNAGTGELFF. CDR3 DNA sequence: TGTGCCTGGGACAACGCCGGCACCGGGGAGCTGTTTTTT. The genes are TRBV30 and TRBJ2-2; D is ambiguous. The CDR3 sequence is 13 residues long. From germline, CDR1 is GTSNPN and CDR2 SVGIG (reference sequence). Trimming cost V 5 bases and J 4 bases, with 11 bases left between them.

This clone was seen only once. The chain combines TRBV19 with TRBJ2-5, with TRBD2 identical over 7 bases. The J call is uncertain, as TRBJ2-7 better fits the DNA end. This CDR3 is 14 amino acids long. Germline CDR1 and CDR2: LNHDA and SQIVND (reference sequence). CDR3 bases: TGTGCCAGTAGTATCCGGGGGGAGTCCTACGAGCAGTACTTC. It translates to CASSIRGESYEQYF.

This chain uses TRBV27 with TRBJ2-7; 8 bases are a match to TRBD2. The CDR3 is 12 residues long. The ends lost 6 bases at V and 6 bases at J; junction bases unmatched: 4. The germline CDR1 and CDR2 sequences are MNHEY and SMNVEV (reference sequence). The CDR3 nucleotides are TGTGCCAGCAGGTCGGGAGGGGGCGAGCAGTACTTC. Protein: CASRSGGGEQYF.

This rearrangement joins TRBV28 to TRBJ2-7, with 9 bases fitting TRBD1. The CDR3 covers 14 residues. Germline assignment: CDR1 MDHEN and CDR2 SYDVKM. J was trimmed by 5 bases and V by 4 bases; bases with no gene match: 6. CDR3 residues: CASSSSDRGHEQYF. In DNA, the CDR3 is TGTGCCAGCAGTTCCTCGGACAGGGGCCACGAGCAGTACTTC.

The CDR3 loop reads CASSRAGENIQYF. For the CDR3, the DNA is TGTGCCAGCAGCAGAGCGGGGGAAAACATTCAGTACTTC. The chain combines TRBV9 with TRBJ2-4; 8 positions agree with TRBD2. The CDR3 has 13 residues. V shed 4 bases, J shed 5 bases, and the junction held 2 bases outside the gene matches. From germline, CDR1 is SGDLS and CDR2 YYNGEE. Looking up the rest from reference TRBV9 and TRBJ2-4 gives the full variable domain: DSGVTQTPKHLITATGQRVTLRCSPRSGDLSVYWYQQSLDQGLQFLIQYYNGEERAKGNILERFSAQQFPDLHSELNLSSLELGDSALYFCASSRAGENIQYFGAGTRLSVL.

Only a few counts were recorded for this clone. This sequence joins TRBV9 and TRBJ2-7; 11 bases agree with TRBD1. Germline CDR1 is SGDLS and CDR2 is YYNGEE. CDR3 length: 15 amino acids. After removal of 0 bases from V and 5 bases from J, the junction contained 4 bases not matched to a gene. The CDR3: CASSVGTGGSDEQYF. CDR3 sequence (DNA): TGTGCCAGCAGCGTAGGGACAGGGGGCTCGGACGAGCAGTACTTC. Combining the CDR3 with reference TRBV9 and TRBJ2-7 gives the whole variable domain DSGVTQTPKHLITATGQRVTLRCSPRSGDLSVYWYQQSLDQGLQFLIQYYNGEERAKGNILERFSAQQFPDLHSELNLSSLELGDSALYFCASSVGTGGSDEQYFGPGTRLTVT.

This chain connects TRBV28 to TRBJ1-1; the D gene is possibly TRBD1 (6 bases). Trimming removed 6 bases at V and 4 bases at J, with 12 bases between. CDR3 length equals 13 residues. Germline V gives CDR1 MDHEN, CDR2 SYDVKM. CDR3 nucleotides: TGTGCCAGCAGCCTTGGGGGGCCCACTGAAGCTTTCTTT. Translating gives CASSLGGPTEAFF.

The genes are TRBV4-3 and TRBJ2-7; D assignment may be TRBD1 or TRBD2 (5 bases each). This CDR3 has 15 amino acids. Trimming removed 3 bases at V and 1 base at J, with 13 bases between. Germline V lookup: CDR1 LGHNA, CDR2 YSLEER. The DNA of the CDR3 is TGCGCCAGCAGCCAGGGGGTGAGGAGGTCCTACGAGCAGTACTTC. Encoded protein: CASSQGVRRSYEQYF.